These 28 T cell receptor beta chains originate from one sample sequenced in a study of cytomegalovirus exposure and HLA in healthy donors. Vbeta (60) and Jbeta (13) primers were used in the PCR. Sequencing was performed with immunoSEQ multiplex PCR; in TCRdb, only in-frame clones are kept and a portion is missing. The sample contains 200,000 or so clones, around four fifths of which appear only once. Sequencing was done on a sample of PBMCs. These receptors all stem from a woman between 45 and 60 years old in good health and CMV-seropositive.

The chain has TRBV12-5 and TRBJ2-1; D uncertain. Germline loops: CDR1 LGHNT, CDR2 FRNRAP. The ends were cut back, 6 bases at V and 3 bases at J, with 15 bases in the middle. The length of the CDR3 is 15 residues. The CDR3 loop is CASGYPGPGYNEQFF. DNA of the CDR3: TGTGCTAGTGGCTACCCCGGCCCGGGCTACAATGAGCAGTTCTTC.

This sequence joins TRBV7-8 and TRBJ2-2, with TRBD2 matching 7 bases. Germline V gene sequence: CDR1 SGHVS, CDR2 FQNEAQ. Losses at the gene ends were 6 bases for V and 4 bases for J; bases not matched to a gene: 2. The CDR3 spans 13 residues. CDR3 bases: TGTGCCAGCAGGGGGAGGGGCACCGGGGAGCTGTTTTTT. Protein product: CASRGRGTGELFF.

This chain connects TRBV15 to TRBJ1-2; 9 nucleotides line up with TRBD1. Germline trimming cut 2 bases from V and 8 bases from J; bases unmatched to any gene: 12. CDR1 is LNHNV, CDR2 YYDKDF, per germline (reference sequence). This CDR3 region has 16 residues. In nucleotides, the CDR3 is TGTGCCACCAGCAGACGACCGGGACAGGGATTACTAGGCTACACCTTC. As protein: CATSRRPGQGLLGYTF.

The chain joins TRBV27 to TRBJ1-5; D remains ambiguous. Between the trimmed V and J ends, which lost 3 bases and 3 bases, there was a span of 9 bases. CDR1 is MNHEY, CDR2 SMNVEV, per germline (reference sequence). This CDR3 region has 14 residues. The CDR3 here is CASSFGRLNQPQHF. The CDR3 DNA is TGTGCCAGCAGTTTCGGCAGGCTCAATCAGCCCCAGCATTTT.

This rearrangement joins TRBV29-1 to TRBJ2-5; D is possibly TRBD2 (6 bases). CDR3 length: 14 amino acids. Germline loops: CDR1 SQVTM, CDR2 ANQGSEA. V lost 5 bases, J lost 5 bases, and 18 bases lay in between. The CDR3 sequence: CSVFSGGVKETQYF. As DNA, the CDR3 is TGCAGCGTTTTTAGCGGCGGGGTGAAGGAGACCCAGTACTTC.

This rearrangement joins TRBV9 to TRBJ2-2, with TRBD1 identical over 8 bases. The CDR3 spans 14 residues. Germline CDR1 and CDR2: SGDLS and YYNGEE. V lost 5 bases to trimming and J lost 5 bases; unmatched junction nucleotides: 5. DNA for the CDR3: TGTGCCAGCAGGAAGGACAGGGATACCGGGGAGCTGTTTTTT. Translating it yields CASRKDRDTGELFF.

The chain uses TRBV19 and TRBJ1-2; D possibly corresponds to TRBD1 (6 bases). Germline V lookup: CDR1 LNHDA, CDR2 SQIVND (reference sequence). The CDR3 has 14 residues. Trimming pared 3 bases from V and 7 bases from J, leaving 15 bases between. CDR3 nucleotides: TGTGCCAGTAGTATCACAGGGAGAGTAGGTGGCTACACCTTC. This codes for CASSITGRVGGYTF.

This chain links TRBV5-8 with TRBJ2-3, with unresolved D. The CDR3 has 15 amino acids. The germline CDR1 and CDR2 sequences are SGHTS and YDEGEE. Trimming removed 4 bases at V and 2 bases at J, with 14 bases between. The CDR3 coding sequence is TGTGCCAGCAGCCCCGTCGTCAAGCACACAGATACGCAGTATTTT. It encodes CASSPVVKHTDTQYF.

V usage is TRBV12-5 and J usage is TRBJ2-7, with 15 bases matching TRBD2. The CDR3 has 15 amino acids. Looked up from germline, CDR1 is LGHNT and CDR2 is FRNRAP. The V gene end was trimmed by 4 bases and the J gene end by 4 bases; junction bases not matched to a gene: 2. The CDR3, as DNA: TGTGCTAGTGGTTGGGGACTAGCGGGGGGTTACGAGCAGTACTTC. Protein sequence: CASGWGLAGGYEQYF. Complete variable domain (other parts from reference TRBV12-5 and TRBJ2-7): DARVTQTPRHKVTEMGQEVTMRCQPILGHNTVFWYRQTMMQGLELLAYFRNRAPLDDSGMPKDRFSAEMPDATLATLKIQPSEPRDSAVYFCASGWGLAGGYEQYFGPGTRLTVT.

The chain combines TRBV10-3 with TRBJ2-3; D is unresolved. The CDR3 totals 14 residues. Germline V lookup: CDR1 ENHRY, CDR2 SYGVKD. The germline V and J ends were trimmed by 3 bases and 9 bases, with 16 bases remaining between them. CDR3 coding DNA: TGTGCCATCAGTGATCGTGAGAGACGAGGCACGCAGTATTTT. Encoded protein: CAISDRERRGTQYF.

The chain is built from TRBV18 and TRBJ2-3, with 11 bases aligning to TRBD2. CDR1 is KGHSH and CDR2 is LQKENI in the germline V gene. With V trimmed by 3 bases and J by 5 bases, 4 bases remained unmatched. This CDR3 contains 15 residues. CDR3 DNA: TGTGCCAGCTCACCGACTAGCGGGGTGCAAGATACGCAGTATTTT. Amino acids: CASSPTSGVQDTQYF.

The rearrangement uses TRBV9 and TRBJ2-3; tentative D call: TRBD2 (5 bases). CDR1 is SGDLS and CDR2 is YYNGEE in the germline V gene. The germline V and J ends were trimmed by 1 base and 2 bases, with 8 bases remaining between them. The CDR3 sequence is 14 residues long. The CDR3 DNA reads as TGTGCCAGCAGCGTATTTCTAGCCACAGATACGCAGTATTTT. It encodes CASSVFLATDTQYF.

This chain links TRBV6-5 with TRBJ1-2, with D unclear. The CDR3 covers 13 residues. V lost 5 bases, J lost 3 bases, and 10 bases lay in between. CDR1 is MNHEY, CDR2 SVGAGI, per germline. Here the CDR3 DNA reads TGTGCCAGCAGTGAATGGGGAGACTATGGCTACACCTTC. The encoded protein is CASSEWGDYGYTF.

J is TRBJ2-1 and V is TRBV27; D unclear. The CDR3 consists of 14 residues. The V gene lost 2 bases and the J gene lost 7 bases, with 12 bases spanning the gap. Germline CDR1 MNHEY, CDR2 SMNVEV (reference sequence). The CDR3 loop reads CASSLLPRYNEQFF. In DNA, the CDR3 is TGTGCCAGCAGTTTACTCCCTAGGTATAATGAGCAGTTCTTC.

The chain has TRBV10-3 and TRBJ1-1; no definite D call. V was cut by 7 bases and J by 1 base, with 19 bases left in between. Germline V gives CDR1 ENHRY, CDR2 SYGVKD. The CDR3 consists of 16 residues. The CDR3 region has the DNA TGTGCCATCATGGAAGCCCCCTGGGAGGGGAACACTGAAGCTTTCTTT. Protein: CAIMEAPWEGNTEAFF.

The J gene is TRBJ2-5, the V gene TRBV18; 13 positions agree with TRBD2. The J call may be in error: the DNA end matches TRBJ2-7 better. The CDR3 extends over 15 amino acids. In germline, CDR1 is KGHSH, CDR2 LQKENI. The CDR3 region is CASSPRLAGGYEQYF. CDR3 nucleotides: TGTGCCAGCTCACCCCGACTAGCGGGGGGCTACGAGCAGTACTTC.

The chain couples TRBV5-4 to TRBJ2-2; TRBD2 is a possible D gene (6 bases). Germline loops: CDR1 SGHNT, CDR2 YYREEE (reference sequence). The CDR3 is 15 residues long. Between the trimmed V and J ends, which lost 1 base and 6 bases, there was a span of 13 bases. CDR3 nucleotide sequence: TGTGCCAGCAGCTTGCCGGGACTCCCTGCCGGGGAGCTGTTTTTT. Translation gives CASSLPGLPAGELFF. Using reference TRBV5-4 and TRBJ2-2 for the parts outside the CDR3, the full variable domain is ETGVTQSPTHLIKTRGQQVTLRCSSQSGHNTVSWYQQALGQGPQFIFQYYREEENGRGNFPPRFSGLQFPNYSSELNVNALELDDSALYLCASSLPGLPAGELFFGEGSRLTVL.

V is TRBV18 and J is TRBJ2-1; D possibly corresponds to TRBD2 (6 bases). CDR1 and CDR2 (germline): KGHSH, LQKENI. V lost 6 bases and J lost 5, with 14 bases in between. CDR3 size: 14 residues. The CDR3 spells CASSQNGGDNEQFF. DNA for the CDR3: TGTGCCAGCTCCCAAAACGGGGGAGACAATGAGCAGTTCTTC.

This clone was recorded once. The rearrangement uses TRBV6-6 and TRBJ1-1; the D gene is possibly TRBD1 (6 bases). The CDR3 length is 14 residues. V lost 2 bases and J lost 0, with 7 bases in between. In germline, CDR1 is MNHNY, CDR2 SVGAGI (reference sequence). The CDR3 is CASSYGGLNTEAFF. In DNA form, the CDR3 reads TGTGCCAGCAGTTACGGGGGCCTGAACACTGAAGCTTTCTTT.

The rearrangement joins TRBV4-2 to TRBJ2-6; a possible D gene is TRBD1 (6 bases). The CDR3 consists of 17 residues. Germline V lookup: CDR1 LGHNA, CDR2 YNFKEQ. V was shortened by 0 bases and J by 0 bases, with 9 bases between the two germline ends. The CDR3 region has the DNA TGTGCCAGCAGCCAAGATAGGACAGTCTCTGGGGCCAACGTCCTGACTTTC. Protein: CASSQDRTVSGANVLTF.

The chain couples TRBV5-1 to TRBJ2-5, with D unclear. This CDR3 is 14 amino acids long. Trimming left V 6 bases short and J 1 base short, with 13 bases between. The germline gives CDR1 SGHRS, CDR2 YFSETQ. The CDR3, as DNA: TGCGCCAGCAAAGACGTTTACAGCCAAGAGACCCAGTACTTC. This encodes CASKDVYSQETQYF.

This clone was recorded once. CDR3 protein: CASRRQGGSYEQYF. The CDR3 DNA reads as TGCGCCAGCAGGCGACAGGGAGGCTCCTACGAGCAGTACTTC. The chain joins TRBV5-1 to TRBJ2-7, with a weak D call TRBD1 (7 bases). Germline V gene sequence: CDR1 SGHRS, CDR2 YFSETQ. The CDR3 loop spans 14 amino acids. Trimming took 5 bases from V and 0 from J, leaving 12 bases between them.

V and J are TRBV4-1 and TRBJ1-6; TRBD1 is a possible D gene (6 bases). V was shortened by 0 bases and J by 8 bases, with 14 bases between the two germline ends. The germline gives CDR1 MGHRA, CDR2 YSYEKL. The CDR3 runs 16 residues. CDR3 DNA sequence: TGCGCCAGCAGCCAAGAGGGGGCAGGGGATGATTCACCCCTCCACTTT. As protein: CASSQEGAGDDSPLHF.

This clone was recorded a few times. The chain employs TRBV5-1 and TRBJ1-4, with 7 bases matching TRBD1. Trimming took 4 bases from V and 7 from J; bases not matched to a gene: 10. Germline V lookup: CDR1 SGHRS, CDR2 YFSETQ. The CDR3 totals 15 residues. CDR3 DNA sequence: TGCGCCAGCAGCCGCACAGGGGTCGGAAGTGAAAAACTGTTTTTT. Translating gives CASSRTGVGSEKLFF. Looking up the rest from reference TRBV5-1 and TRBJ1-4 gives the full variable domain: KAGVTQTPRYLIKTRGQQVTLSCSPISGHRSVSWYQQTPGQGLQFLFEYFSETQRNKGNFPGRFSGRQFSNSRSEMNVSTLELGDSALYLCASSRTGVGSEKLFFGSGTQLSVL.

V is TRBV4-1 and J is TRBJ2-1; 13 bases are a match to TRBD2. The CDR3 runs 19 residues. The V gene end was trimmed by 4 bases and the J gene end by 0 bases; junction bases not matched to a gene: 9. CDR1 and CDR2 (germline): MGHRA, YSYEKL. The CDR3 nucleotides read TGCGCCAGCAGCCTCCGACTAGCGGGGGGCTCTAGCTCCTACAATGAGCAGTTCTTC. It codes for CASSLRLAGGSSSYNEQFF.

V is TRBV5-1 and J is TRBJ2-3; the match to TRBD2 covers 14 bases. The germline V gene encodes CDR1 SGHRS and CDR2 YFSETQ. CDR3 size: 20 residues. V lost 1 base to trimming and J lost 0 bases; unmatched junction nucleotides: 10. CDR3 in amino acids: CASSLRTSGGLLSSTDTQYF. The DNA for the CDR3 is TGCGCCAGCAGCTTGAGGACTAGCGGGGGGCTACTATCTAGCACAGATACGCAGTATTTT.

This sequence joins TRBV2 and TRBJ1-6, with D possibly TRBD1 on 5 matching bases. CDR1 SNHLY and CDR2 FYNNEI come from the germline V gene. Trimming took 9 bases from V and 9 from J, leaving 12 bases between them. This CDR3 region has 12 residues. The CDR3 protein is CASQQGVSPLHF. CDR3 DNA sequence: TGTGCCAGTCAACAAGGGGTTTCACCCCTCCACTTT.

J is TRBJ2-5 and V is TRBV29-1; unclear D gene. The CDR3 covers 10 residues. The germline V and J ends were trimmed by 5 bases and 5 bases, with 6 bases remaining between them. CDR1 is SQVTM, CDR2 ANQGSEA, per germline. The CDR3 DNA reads TGCAGCGTTTGGCTCGAGACCCAGTACTTC. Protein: CSVWLETQYF.